The clone carrying this T cell receptor (beta chain) was observed a few times. The antigen is undetermined. This record comes from a study of vaccination and CD4 T cells after COVID-19. On the study more broadly: Control cultures, each given a CEFX pool, an HIV-1 Nef pool, or no peptide, were included.

Study outcomes and limitations: In median terms, SARS-CoV-2-reactive clonotypes went from 21 to 38, a nonsignificant rise.

The treatment here: approximately nine-day PBMC culture with coronavirus spike peptide pools or control peptides (ViraFEST assay). Cultured CD4+ T cell DNA underwent sequencing with the Oncomine TCR Beta short-read assay. The authors extracted genomic DNA from cultured CD4+ T cells. TCRdb independently ran MiXCR on the PCR reads; one entry per CDR3 protein. The top ten clones hold 9.5% to 13% of a sample with about 21,000 distinct CDR3 sequences, roughly a quarter of them seen once. The sequence derives from a human donor with COVID-19. Material for sequencing was cultured CD4+ T cells from blood.

CDR3 protein: CASSTGTRSTDTQYF. The DNA of the CDR3 is TGTGCCAGCAGTACCGGGACTAGGAGCACAGATACGCAGTATTTT. The genes are TRBV27 and TRBJ2-3; 8 bases are shared with TRBD2. The CDR3 has 15 residues. The germline V gene encodes CDR1 MNHEY and CDR2 SMNVEV (reference sequence). Trimming removed 5 bases from V and 0 bases from J; junction bases left unmatched: 4.